This T cell receptor (beta chain) was profiled in a study of blood T cell repertoires in COVID-19. Sequenced by immunoSEQ multiplex PCR; TCRdb stores in-frame clones only, minus some. The sample carries some 80,000 clones, more than 90% recorded once. Germline loops: CDR1 KGHSH, CDR2 LQKENI. The CDR3 totals 14 residues. With 5 bases clipped from V and 6 bases from J, the junction kept 2 bases outside the gene matches. The V gene is TRBV18, the J gene TRBJ1-6; 9 positions agree with TRBD1. The source of this sequence is an elderly woman with active or convalescent COVID-19. The sequenced material came from peripheral blood. CDR3 coding DNA: TGTGCCAGCTCAAGGGGACAGGGTAATTCACCCCTCCACTTT. Its translation is CASSRGQGNSPLHF.